This TCR beta chain was captured in a study of T-cell memory formation after mild COVID-19. Study-level background: Clusters were largely donor specific.

Germline V gives CDR1 SNHLY, CDR2 FYNNEI. CDR3 length: 13 amino acids. V lost 4 bases, J lost 8 bases, and 3 bases stayed unmatched. TCRdb used MiXCR to reprocess the 5' RACE reads, holding one entry per CDR3 protein. The sample yields around 200,000 distinct CDR3 sequences, over 9.5% seen once. The origin of this receptor is a man younger than 35 who had mild COVID-19 (a few samples of this study predate the infection). Cell type and time point are not known. J is TRBJ1-5 and V is TRBV2; 9 nucleotides align to TRBD1. Material: PBMCs or a T cell subset sorted from them (not recorded which). The CDR3 nucleotides read TGTGCCAGCAGTGGGGACAGGGTTAAGCCCCAGCATTTT. Its translation: CASSGDRVKPQHF.